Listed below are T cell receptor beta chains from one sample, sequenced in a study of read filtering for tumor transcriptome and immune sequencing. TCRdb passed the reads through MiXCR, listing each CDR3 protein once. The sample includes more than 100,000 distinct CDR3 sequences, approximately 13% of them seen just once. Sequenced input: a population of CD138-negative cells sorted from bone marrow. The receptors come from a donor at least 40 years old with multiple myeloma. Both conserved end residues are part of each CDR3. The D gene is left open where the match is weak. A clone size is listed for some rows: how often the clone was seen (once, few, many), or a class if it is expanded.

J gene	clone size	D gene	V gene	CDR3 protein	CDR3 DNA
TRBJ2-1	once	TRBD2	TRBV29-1	CSGATSGYNEQFF	TGCAGCGGGGCAACTAGCGGGTACAATGAGCAGTTCTTC
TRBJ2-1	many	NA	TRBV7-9	CASSLGRAAGNEQFF	TGTGCCAGCAGCTTAGGCAGGGCGGCGGGCAATGAGCAGTTCTTC
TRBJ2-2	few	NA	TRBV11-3	CASSPGGDTGELFF	TGTGCCAGCAGCCCAGGTGGGGACACCGGGGAGCTGTTTTTT
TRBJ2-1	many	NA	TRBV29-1	CSVEGTELENEQFF	TGCAGCGTTGAAGGGACAGAATTAGAAAATGAGCAGTTCTTC
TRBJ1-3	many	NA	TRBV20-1	CSARGSGNTIYF	TGCAGTGCCAGGGGCTCTGGAAACACCATATATTTT
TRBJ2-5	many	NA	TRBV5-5	CASSLVWAGQETQYF	TGTGCCAGCAGCTTGGTTTGGGCGGGCCAAGAGACCCAGTACTTC
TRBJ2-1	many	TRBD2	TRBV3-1	CASSQEASGRPNEQFF	TGTGCCAGCAGCCAAGAGGCTAGCGGGAGGCCCAATGAGCAGTTCTTC
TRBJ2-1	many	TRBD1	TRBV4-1	CASKGQGINEQFF	TGCGCCAGCAAGGGACAGGGTATCAATGAGCAGTTCTTC
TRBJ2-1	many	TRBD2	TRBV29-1	CSGSGRRNEQFF	TGCAGCGGTAGCGGGAGGAGGAATGAGCAGTTCTTC
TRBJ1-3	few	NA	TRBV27	CASRQTASGNTIYF	TGTGCCAGCAGACAGACTGCCTCTGGAAACACCATATATTTT
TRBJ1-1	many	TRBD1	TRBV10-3	CAISAISGGRDSNTEAFF	TGTGCCATCAGTGCCATATCAGGAGGCCGGGACAGTAACACTGAAGCTTTCTTT
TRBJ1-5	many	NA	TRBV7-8	CASSLAQGTQPQHF	TGTGCCAGCAGCTTAGCACAGGGAACTCAGCCCCAGCATTTT
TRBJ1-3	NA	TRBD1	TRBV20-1	CSASLGQYSGNTIYF	TGCAGTGCTAGTCTGGGACAGTACTCTGGAAACACCATATATTTT
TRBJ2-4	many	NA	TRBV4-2	CASSQRDIQYF	TGTGCCAGCAGCCAGCGGGACATTCAGTACTTC
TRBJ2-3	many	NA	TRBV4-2	CASSLRRGITDTQYF	TGTGCCAGCAGCCTCAGACGGGGCATCACAGATACGCAGTATTTT
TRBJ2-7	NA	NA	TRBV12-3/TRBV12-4	CASGTPYEQYF	TGTGCCAGCGGGACCCCCTACGAGCAGTACTTC
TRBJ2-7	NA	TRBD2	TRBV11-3	CASSSGLAGSYEQYF	TGTGCCAGCAGCTCGGGACTAGCCGGCTCCTACGAGCAGTACTTC
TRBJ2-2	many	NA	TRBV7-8	CASSLAGVTGELFF	TGTGCCAGCAGCTTAGCAGGGGTCACCGGGGAGCTGTTTTTT
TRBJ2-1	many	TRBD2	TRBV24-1	CATSDLQVASGRANNEQFF	TGTGCCACCAGTGATTTGCAAGTGGCTAGCGGGAGGGCCAACAATGAGCAGTTCTTC
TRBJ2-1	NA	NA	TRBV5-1	CASRAGGEQFF	TGCGCCAGCCGGGCCGGGGGTGAGCAGTTCTTC
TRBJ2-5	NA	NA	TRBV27	CATGRGLAEQGTQYF	TGTGCCACCGGGCGGGGGCTAGCGGAACAAGGGACCCAGTACTTC
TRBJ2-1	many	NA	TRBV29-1	CSVETQGNEQFF	TGCAGCGTAGAGACTCAGGGCAATGAGCAGTTCTTC
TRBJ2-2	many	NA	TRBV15	CATRFGADTGELFF	TGTGCCACCAGATTCGGGGCCGACACCGGGGAGCTGTTTTTT
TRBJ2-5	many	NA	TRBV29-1	CSVEGDAETQYF	TGCAGCGTTGAAGGGGACGCAGAGACCCAGTACTTC
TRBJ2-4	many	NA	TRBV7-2	CASRHSGTAAKNIQYF	TGTGCCAGCAGACACTCGGGGACGGCAGCCAAAAACATTCAGTACTTC
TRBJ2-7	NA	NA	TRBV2	CASRTGYSYEQYF	TGTGCCAGCAGAACCGGCTACTCCTACGAGCAGTACTTC
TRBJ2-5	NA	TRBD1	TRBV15	CATTLGTGYETQYF	TGTGCCACCACCCTCGGGACAGGGTATGAGACCCAGTACTTC
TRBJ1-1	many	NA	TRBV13	CASSGPETLNTEAFF	TGTGCCAGCAGCGGCCCGGAAACCCTGAACACTGAAGCTTTCTTT
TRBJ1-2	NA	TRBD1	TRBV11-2	CASSSGTVLF	TGTGCCAGTAGCTCCGGGACAGTCCTCTTC
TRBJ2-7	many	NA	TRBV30	CAWSREDSYEQYF	TGTGCCTGGAGTAGGGAAGACTCCTACGAGCAGTACTTC
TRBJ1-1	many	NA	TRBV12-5	CASSGSTEAFF	TGTGCTAGTTCAGGGAGTACTGAAGCTTTCTTT
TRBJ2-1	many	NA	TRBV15	CATSRGLLGTLGGWQFF	TGTGCCACCAGCAGAGGCCTGTTGGGGACCCTCGGAGGTTGGCAGTTCTTC
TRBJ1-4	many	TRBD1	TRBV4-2	CASSRGQGASNEKLFF	TGTGCCAGCAGCCGGGGACAGGGGGCATCTAATGAAAAACTGTTTTTT
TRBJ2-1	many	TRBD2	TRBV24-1	CATSETSGSRHEQFF	TGTGCCACCAGTGAAACTAGCGGGAGTAGGCATGAGCAGTTCTTC
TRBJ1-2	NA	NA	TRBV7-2	CASSFHSSANYGYTF	TGTGCCAGCAGCTTTCACTCGTCAGCCAACTATGGCTACACCTTC
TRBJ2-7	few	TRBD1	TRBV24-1	CATSTGGATYEQYF	TGTGCCACCAGTACAGGGGGCGCGACTTACGAGCAGTACTTC
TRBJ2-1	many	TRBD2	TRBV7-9	CASSQGLGAYNEQFF	TGTGCCAGCAGCCAGGGACTAGGGGCCTACAATGAGCAGTTCTTC
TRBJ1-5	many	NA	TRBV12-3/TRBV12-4	CASSFSGEGQPQHF	TGTGCCAGCAGTTTTTCAGGGGAAGGTCAGCCCCAGCATTTT
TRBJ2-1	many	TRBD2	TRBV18	CASSPGAGGYNEQFF	TGTGCCAGCTCACCGGGAGCGGGAGGATACAATGAGCAGTTCTTC
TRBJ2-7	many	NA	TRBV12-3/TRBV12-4	CASGRGQSYEQYF	TGTGCCAGCGGGAGGGGACAGAGCTACGAGCAGTACTTC
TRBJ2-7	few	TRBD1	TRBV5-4	CASSLAGGLSSYEQYF	TGTGCCAGCAGCTTGGCAGGGGGCCTTAGCTCCTACGAGCAGTACTTC
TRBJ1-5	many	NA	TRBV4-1	CASSPEDGIQPQHF	TGCGCCAGCAGCCCAGAGGACGGGATTCAGCCCCAGCATTTT
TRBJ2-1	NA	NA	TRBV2	CASSGPHRDNEQFF	TGTGCCAGCAGCGGACCTCATCGAGACAATGAGCAGTTCTTC
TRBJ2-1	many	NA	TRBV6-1	CASSEAVLGGLASYNEQFF	TGTGCCAGCAGTGAAGCGGTCCTTGGTGGCCTAGCGTCCTACAATGAGCAGTTCTTC
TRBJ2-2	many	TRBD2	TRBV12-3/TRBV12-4	CASSRGPGLAVNTGELFF	TGTGCCAGCAGTCGGGGCCCGGGACTAGCGGTGAACACCGGGGAGCTGTTTTTT
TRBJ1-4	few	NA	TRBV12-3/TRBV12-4	CASSLGGTLNEKRFF	TGTGCCAGCAGTTTAGGCGGGACACTCAATGAAAAACGGTTTTTT
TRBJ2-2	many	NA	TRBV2	CASSDGPGGTGELFF	TGTGCCAGCAGTGACGGGCCGGGTGGGACCGGGGAGCTGTTTTTT
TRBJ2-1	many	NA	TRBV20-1	CSAKRDLSSYNEQFF	TGCAGTGCCAAGAGGGACTTAAGCTCCTACAATGAGCAGTTCTTC
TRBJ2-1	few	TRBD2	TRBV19	CASKPTSGSTYNEQFF	TGTGCCAGTAAACCGACTAGCGGGAGCACCTACAATGAGCAGTTCTTC